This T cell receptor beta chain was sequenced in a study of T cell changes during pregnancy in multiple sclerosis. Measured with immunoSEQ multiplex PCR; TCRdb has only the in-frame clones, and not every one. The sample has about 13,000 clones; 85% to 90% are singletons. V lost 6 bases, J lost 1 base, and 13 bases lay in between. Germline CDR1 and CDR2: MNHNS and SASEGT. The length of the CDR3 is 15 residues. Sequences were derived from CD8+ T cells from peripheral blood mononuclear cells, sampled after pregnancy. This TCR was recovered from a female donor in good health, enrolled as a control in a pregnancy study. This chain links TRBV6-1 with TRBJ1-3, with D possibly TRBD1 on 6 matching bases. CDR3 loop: CASSVEQGSGNTIYF. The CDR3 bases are TGTGCCAGCAGCGTGGAACAGGGATCTGGAAACACCATATATTTT.